The 2 T cell receptor gamma chains given below trace back to one sample, sequenced in a study of gamma-delta chains in newborns, infants, children. TCRdb reprocessed the reads through CATT. The table records approximately 1,300 gamma-chain clones, about 66% of them present only once. Sequenced: blood. These receptors all stem from a child who was a newborn, infant or young child, either healthy, febrile or measles-vaccinated (not recorded which).

As concerns this clone: Other DNA sequences from this sample encode an identical CDR3 as well. The chain has TRGV9 and TRGJP. No J segment appears in TCRdb, so it was assigned here by matching the sequence to germline. V lost 0 bases to trimming and J lost 6 bases; unmatched junction nucleotides: 5. Germline V gives CDR1 GITISATS, CDR2 ISYDGTV (reference sequence). The CDR3 extends over 17 amino acids. The DNA of the CDR3 is TGTGCCTTGTGGGAGGTGCACCGAGAGTTGGGCAAAAAAATCAAGGTATTT. Encoded protein: CALWEVHRELGKKIKVF.

This clone was seen more than once but under ten times. This chain connects TRGV2 to TRGJP1. Germline CDR1 EGSNGY, CDR2 YDSYNSKV. Trimming cost V 0 bases and J 7 bases; bases outside gene matches: 2. The CDR3 totals 13 residues. The CDR3 spells CATWDGLGWFKIF. The CDR3 nucleotides read TGTGCCACCTGGGACGGGCTTGGTTGGTTCAAGATATTT.